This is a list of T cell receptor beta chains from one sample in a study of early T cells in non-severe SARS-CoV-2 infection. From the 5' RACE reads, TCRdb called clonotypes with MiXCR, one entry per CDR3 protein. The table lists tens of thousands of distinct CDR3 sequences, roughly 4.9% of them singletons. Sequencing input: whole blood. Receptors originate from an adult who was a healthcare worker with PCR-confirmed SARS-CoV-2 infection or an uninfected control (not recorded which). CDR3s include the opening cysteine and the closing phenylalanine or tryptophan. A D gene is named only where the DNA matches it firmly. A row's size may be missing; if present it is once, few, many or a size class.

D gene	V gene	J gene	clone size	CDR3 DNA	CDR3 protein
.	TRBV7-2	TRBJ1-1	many	TGTGCCAGCAGACCCCAGGGGAACACTGAAGCTTTCTTT	CASRPQGNTEAFF
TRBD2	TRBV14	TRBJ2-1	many	TGTGCCAGCAGCCAAGCGTCCCGCGGGAGGGCCGATGAGCAGTTCTTC	CASSQASRGRADEQFF
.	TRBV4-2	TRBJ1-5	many	TGTGCCAGCAGCCAAGAGAATGGCAGAGTGAGCAATCAGCCCCAGCATTTT	CASSQENGRVSNQPQHF
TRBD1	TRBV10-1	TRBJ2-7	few	TGCGCCAGCAGCCAGGGACAGGGCACCTACGAGCAGTACTTC	CASSQGQGTYEQYF
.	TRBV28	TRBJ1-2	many	TGTGCCAGCAGTTCCCTAGGCGGTGGGGGGGACTATGGCTACACCTTC	CASSSLGGGGDYGYTF
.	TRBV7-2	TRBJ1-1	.	TGTGCCAGCAGCTTATCCGTTAGCACTGAAGCTTTCTTT	CASSLSVSTEAFF
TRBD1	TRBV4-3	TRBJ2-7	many	TGCGCCAGCTCCAGGGGACAGGGGTACGAGCAGTACTTC	CASSRGQGYEQYF
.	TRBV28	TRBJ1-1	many	TGTGCCAGCAGTTTAACGCAGGATTACACTGAAGCTTTCTTT	CASSLTQDYTEAFF
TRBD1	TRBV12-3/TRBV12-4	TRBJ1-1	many	TGTGCCAGCAGTTCAACAGGGGGGGAAACTGAAGCTTTCTTT	CASSSTGGETEAFF
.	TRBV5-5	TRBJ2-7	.	TGTGCCAGCAGCTTGAACCCTCGGGGCCGGGCGGGCGAGCAGTACTTC	CASSLNPRGRAGEQYF
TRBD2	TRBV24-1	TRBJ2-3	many	TGTGCCACCAGTCAGACTAGCGGGAGCACAGATACGCAGTATTTT	CATSQTSGSTDTQYF
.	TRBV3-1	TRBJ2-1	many	TGTGCCAGCAGCCAAGACGCCGATGAGCAGTTCTTC	CASSQDADEQFF
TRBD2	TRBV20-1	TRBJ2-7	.	TGCAGTGCTAGAGCCGGGGGGCTCTCGCTAGCGGGAGGTACCTACGAGCAGTACTTC	CSARAGGLSLAGGTYEQYF
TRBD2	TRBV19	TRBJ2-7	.	TGTGCCAGTAGTAGGGGACTACAGGACGAGCAGTACTTC	CASSRGLQDEQYF
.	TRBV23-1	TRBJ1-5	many	TGCGCCAGCACCACACCTTTCACAGGGAGCAATCAGCCCCAGCATTTT	CASTTPFTGSNQPQHF
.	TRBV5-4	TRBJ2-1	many	TGTGCCAGCAGCTTGGCTGGGGCGGTTAGGGATGAGCAGTTCTTC	CASSLAGAVRDEQFF
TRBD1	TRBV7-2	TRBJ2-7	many	TGTGCCAGCAGCAGAGGGGACAGACCCTACGAGCAGTACTTC	CASSRGDRPYEQYF
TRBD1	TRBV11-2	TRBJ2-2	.	TGTGCCAGCAGCTTTTCTCCCGGGACAGTCGCCGGGGAGCTGTTTTTT	CASSFSPGTVAGELFF
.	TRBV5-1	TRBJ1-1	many	TGCGCCAGCAGCTTGACGGCGGGTTTGGACACTGAAGCTTTCTTT	CASSLTAGLDTEAFF
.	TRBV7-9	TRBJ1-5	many	TGTGCCAGCAGTCTGGGAAATCAGCCCCAGCATTTT	CASSLGNQPQHF
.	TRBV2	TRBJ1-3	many	TGTGCCAGCAGTGCGGACAGCACTTGGATTGAAAACACCATATATTTT	CASSADSTWIENTIYF
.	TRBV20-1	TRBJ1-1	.	TGCAGTGCTAAGCGGGGGATGAACACTGAAGCTTTCTTT	CSAKRGMNTEAFF
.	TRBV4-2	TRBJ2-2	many	TGTGCCAGCAGCCAACCTCTCCACGAGGGGACCGGGGAGCTGTTTTTT	CASSQPLHEGTGELFF
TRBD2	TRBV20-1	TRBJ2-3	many	TGCAGTGCTAACCCCCTAGCGGGAATAGCAGATACGCAGTATTTT	CSANPLAGIADTQYF
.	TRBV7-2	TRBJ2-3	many	TGTGCCAGCAGCTTAGCTCTGGCGGGCACAGATACGCAGTATTTT	CASSLALAGTDTQYF
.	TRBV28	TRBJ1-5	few	TGTGCCAGCAGTTTAGCCAGGAAGCCCCAGCATTTT	CASSLARKPQHF
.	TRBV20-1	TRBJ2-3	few	TGCAGTGCTAGAGATGCGGTGGCCTCCACAGATACGCAGTATTTT	CSARDAVASTDTQYF
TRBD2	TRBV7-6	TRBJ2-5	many	TGTGCCAGCAGCTTAGGGGCCCTAGCGGGAGGCCATCTCGAGACCCAGTACTTC	CASSLGALAGGHLETQYF
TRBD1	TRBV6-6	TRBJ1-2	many	TGTGCCAGCCATGACACCGGGACAGGGGGCCTTTACACCTTC	CASHDTGTGGLYTF
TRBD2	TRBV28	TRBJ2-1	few	TGTGCCAGCAGTAGCGCCGGGACTAGCGGGATGGATGAGCAGTTCTTC	CASSSAGTSGMDEQFF
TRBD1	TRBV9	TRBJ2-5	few	TGTGCCAGCAGCCCAAGGACAGGGGGCCTGACGCAAGAGACCCAGTACTTC	CASSPRTGGLTQETQYF
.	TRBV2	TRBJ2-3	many	TGTGCCTCAGATGGTGACTACACAGATACGCAGTATTTT	CASDGDYTDTQYF
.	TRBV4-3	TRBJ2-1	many	TGCGCCAGCAGCCAAGGCCCGGAGAGGTCCTACAATGAGCAGTTCTTC	CASSQGPERSYNEQFF
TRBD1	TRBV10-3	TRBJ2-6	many	TGTGCCATCAGTGAGGCCGGGACAGGGTCTGGGGCCAACGTCCTGACTTTC	CAISEAGTGSGANVLTF
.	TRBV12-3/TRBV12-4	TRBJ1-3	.	TGTGCCAGCAGTCGTCGGCCCACCTCTGGAAACACCATATATTTT	CASSRRPTSGNTIYF
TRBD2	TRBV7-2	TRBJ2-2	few	TGTGCCAGCGGGACTACGAACACCGGGGAGCTGTTTTTT	CASGTTNTGELFF
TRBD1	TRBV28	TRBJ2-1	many	TGTGCCAGCAGTCAGGGACAGGGGTCCTACAATGAGCAGTTCTTC	CASSQGQGSYNEQFF
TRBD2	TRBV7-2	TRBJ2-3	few	TGTGCCAGCAGCCCGTCAAGACCACTAGCGGGAGGGCCGAACACAGATACGCAGTATTTT	CASSPSRPLAGGPNTDTQYF
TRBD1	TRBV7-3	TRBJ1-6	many	TGTGCCAGCAGCGAGGGGGACAGACTTAATTCACCCCTCCACTTT	CASSEGDRLNSPLHF
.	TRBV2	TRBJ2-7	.	TGTGCCAGCGTTCTGAGTTCCGAGCAGTACTTC	CASVLSSEQYF
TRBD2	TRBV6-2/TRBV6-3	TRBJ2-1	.	TGTGCCAGCACCGGACTTTTGGGGGTAGCGGGTTCCTACAATGAGCAGTTCTTC	CASTGLLGVAGSYNEQFF
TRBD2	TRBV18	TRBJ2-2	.	TGTGCCACCCCCGGACGCGGGAGTCTGACCGGGGAGCTGTTTTTT	CATPGRGSLTGELFF
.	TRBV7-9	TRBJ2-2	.	TGTGCCAGCAGCTTAGACACGAACACCGGGGAGCTGTTTTTT	CASSLDTNTGELFF
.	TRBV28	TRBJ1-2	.	TGTGCCAGCAGCCCGGACGGAATCAACTATGGCTACACCTTC	CASSPDGINYGYTF
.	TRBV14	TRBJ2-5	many	TGTGCCAGCAACACATTAGGGCTACCGGGGGAGACCCAGTACTTC	CASNTLGLPGETQYF
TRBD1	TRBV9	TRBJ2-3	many	TGTGCCAGCAGCGTCGACAGGGTTCGTGATACGCAGTATTTT	CASSVDRVRDTQYF
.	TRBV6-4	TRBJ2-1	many	TGTGCCAGCAGCCCTTCCGGGGGACTGGGGAATGAGCAGTTCTTC	CASSPSGGLGNEQFF
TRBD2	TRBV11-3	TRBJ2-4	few	TGTGCCAGCAGCTTGGGGACTACGGGCATTCAGTACTTC	CASSLGTTGIQYF
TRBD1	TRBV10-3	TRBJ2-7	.	TGTGCCATCAGTGAGTCGACAGGGACGTACGAGCAGTACTTC	CAISESTGTYEQYF
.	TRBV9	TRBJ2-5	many	TGTGCCAGCAGCGTAGGTAGCCTGGAGACCCAGTACTTC	CASSVGSLETQYF
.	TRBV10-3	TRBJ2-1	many	TGTGCCATTATGAGGGAGGAAGACAATGAGCAGTTCTTC	CAIMREEDNEQFF
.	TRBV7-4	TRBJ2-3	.	TGTGCCAGCAGCTTAGAACATCGGACACTCCTCACAGATACGCAGTATTTT	CASSLEHRTLLTDTQYF
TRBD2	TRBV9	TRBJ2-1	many	TGTGCCAGCAGCGTAGGCCTAGCGGCACCTAATGAGCAGTTCTTC	CASSVGLAAPNEQFF
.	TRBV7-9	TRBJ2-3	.	TGTGCCATCAGAACGGACCCCACAGATACGCAGTATTTT	CAIRTDPTDTQYF
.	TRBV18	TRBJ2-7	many	TGTGCCAGCTCACCCTTGGGAGGGGGCCCCTACGAGCAGTACTTC	CASSPLGGGPYEQYF